The 10 T cell receptor beta chains given below trace back to one sample, sequenced in a study of T cell repertoires in cytomegalovirus infection. Each CDR3 protein is one row after TCRdb ran MiXCR on the reads. The sample consists of about 35,000 distinct CDR3 sequences, over 50% of them appearing once. Antigen specificity for these receptors is unknown. The source material was CD8+ T cells from cultured PBMCs, sampled from culture after CMV antigen stimulation. These receptors were taken from a human donor in good health (CMV status not recorded). Some clones in this sample may be carry-over from other donors' samples.

The chain recombines TRBV27 with TRBJ1-5; TRBD1 is a possible D gene (6 bases). Germline V gene lookup returns CDR1 MNHEY and CDR2 SMNVEV (reference sequence). Trimming took off 6 bases at V and 6 bases at J, with 12 bases between the two ends. CDR3 size: 13 residues. DNA of the CDR3: TGTGCCAGCAGGTTGGGGGCGGGTCAGCCCCAGCATTTT. This translates into CASRLGAGQPQHF.

The chain is built from TRBV12-3 or TRBV12-4 and TRBJ2-1; the D gene is possibly TRBD2 (5 bases). CDR3 length: 16 amino acids. The ends were cut back, 3 bases at V and 9 bases at J, with 21 bases in the middle. This chain's CDR3 is CASSFIDYFRLGEQFF. In nucleotides, the CDR3 is TGTGCCAGCAGTTTTATAGACTACTTCAGGCTGGGTGAGCAGTTCTTC.

In this sample, this clonotype turned up a few times. The CDR3 is CASSSTRTSGTEKTGNEQFF. CDR3 bases: TGTGCCAGCAGTTCGACTCGGACTAGCGGTACGGAGAAGACTGGCAATGAGCAGTTCTTC. V is TRBV7-3 and J is TRBJ2-1; 10 bases are a match to TRBD2. V was clipped by 6 bases and J by 6 bases; unmatched bases: 23. The V gene's germline CDR1 is SGHTA and CDR2 FQGTGA. This CDR3 is built from 20 residues.

The rearrangement links TRBV24-1 to TRBJ1-2; the D is unclear. In germline, CDR1 is KGHDR, CDR2 SFDVKD. The CDR3 is 14 amino acids. The V and J ends lost 8 bases and 4 bases respectively, with 16 bases between them. The CDR3, as DNA: TGTGCCACCATCCGGGAGGGAACGGTCTATGGCTACACCTTC. Protein product: CATIREGTVYGYTF.

The CDR3 spells CATSLGVKREGSYEQYF. The CDR3 coding sequence is TGTGCCACCAGCCTCGGAGTTAAGCGGGAGGGCTCCTACGAGCAGTACTTC. This sequence joins TRBV15 and TRBJ2-7; 10 bases fit TRBD2. J lost 0 bases, V lost 5 bases, and 10 bases had no gene match. The CDR3 extends over 17 amino acids. From germline, CDR1 is LNHNV and CDR2 YYDKDF (reference sequence).

This rearrangement joins TRBV4-2 to TRBJ2-1; TRBD2 aligns across 8 bases. The CDR3 spans 18 residues. V lost 4 bases, J lost 7 bases, and 18 bases stayed unmatched. CDR1 and CDR2 from the germline V gene are LGHNA and YNFKEQ. CDR3 DNA: TGTGCCAGCAGCCTCCACCCCCTGGCGCGGGAGGCCGTAAATGAGCAGTTCTTC. As protein: CASSLHPLAREAVNEQFF.

There are a few counts of this clonotype. This rearrangement joins TRBV7-3 to TRBJ2-1, with 12 bases identical to TRBD1. Germline V lookup: CDR1 SGHTA, CDR2 FQGTGA. The J segment lost 13 bases and the V segment lost 1 base, leaving 11 bases of the junction unmatched. This CDR3 is 16 amino acids long. CDR3 residues: CASSLSPGQGAQGQFF. DNA for the CDR3: TGTGCCAGCAGCTTAAGTCCGGGACAGGGGGCCCAAGGTCAGTTCTTC. The full variable domain, in which reference TRBV7-3 and TRBJ2-1 provide the parts outside the CDR3, is GAGVSQTPSNKVTEKGKYVELRCDPISGHTALYWYRQSLGQGPEFLIYFQGTGAADDSGLPNDRFFAVRPEGSVSTLKIQRTERGDSAVYLCASSLSPGQGAQGQFFGPGTRLTVL.

This chain links TRBV20-1 with TRBJ1-3; D uncertain. The V end was cut by 6 bases, the J end by 3 bases, with 27 bases between. Germline V lookup: CDR1 DFQATT, CDR2 SNEGSKA (reference sequence). The CDR3 sequence is 18 residues long. DNA of the CDR3: TGCAGTGCCGATCCCGTATCCCCCCGGGTTGAGGTTGGAAACACCATATATTTT. It codes for CSADPVSPRVEVGNTIYF.

The V call is TRBV7-9, the J call TRBJ2-3, with D possibly being TRBD2 (5 bases). Germline V gives CDR1 SEHNR, CDR2 FQNEAQ (reference sequence). The CDR3 is 15 residues long. V lost 1 base and J 5 bases, leaving 13 bases between the germline ends. As DNA, the CDR3 is TGTGCCAGCAGCTTAGGTTCTGAGAGGGTAGATACGCAGTATTTT. It encodes CASSLGSERVDTQYF.

V usage is TRBV7-6 and J usage is TRBJ2-1; 10 nucleotides match TRBD2. CDR3 size: 16 residues. Trimming removed 5 bases from V and 3 bases from J; junction bases left unmatched: 7. The germline gives CDR1 SGHVS, CDR2 FNYEAQ. CDR3 sequence reads: CASSQLAGEVYNEQFF. The CDR3, as DNA: TGTGCCAGCAGCCAGCTAGCGGGAGAGGTCTACAATGAGCAGTTCTTC.